The 26 T cell receptor beta chains reported below all come from one sample, sequenced in a study of blood T cell repertoires in COVID-19. TCRdb keeps only in-frame clones here, not all; method: immunoSEQ multiplex PCR. The sample has roughly 250,000 clones, approximately 90% seen once. The specimen was PBMCs or T cells enriched from blood (not recorded which). Receptors originate from a woman aged 40 to 50 with acute COVID-19.

The chain combines TRBV27 with TRBJ2-2; TRBD1 agrees at 7 bases. The CDR3 is 14 amino acids. CDR1 and CDR2 (germline): MNHEY, SMNVEV (reference sequence). V lost 3 bases, J lost 3 bases, and 1 base stayed unmatched. The CDR3 spells CASSFGQDTGELFF. The CDR3 coding sequence is TGTGCCAGCAGTTTCGGACAGGACACCGGGGAGCTGTTTTTT.

This sequence joins TRBV3-1 (or the pseudogene TRBV3-2) and TRBJ1-4; 8 nucleotides match TRBD1. This CDR3 has 15 amino acids. J lost 8 bases, V lost 0 bases, and 5 bases had no gene match. Looked up from germline, CDR1 is LGHDT and CDR2 is YNNKEL (reference sequence). The CDR3 coding sequence is TGTGCCAGCAGCCAAGATGGGACAGGTCAGGAAAAACTGTTTTTT. Amino acids: CASSQDGTGQEKLFF.

The chain recombines TRBV4-1 with TRBJ1-2, with TRBD1 identical over 7 bases. Germline CDR1 reads MGHRA; CDR2 reads YSYEKL. The CDR3 contains 14 residues. V trimming: 8 bases; J trimming: 5 bases; junction bases outside the gene matches: 11. This CDR3 is CASSQTGTEYGYTF. The CDR3 coding sequence is TGCGCCAGCTCCCAGACAGGGACCGAATATGGCTACACCTTC.

The rearrangement links TRBV5-1 to TRBJ2-1; 8 bases align to TRBD2. The CDR3 loop spans 18 amino acids. Germline V lookup: CDR1 SGHRS, CDR2 YFSETQ. V was pared by 1 base and J by 0 bases, with 9 bases of the junction left unmatched. CDR3 coding DNA: TGCGCCAGCAGCTTGCGGTCTAGCGGGCACAGCTCCTACAATGAGCAGTTCTTC. Its translation: CASSLRSSGHSSYNEQFF.

The V gene is TRBV30, the J gene TRBJ2-2; D ambiguous. The V end lost 3 bases, the J end lost 3 bases, and 11 bases lay between the germline ends. This CDR3 has 14 amino acids. CDR1 is GTSNPN, CDR2 SVGIG, per germline (reference sequence). The CDR3 loop is CAWRLTEYTGELFF. The CDR3 bases are TGTGCCTGGAGGCTTACAGAGTACACCGGGGAGCTGTTTTTT.

V and J are TRBV15 and TRBJ1-1; D is ambiguous. Germline CDR1 LNHNV, CDR2 YYDKDF (reference sequence). V lost 0 bases and J lost 4, with 6 bases in between. The CDR3 runs to 13 residues. The CDR3 loop reads CATSRDRGTEAFF. The CDR3 region has the DNA TGTGCCACCAGCAGAGATCGAGGCACTGAAGCTTTCTTT.

The V and J genes are TRBV4-1 and TRBJ2-3, with D unresolved. The CDR3 is 16 amino acids. Germline assignment: CDR1 MGHRA and CDR2 YSYEKL. V shed 0 bases and J shed 0 bases, with 10 bases lying between them. CDR3 protein: CASSQDPPGSTDTQYF. DNA for the CDR3: TGCGCCAGCAGCCAAGATCCTCCTGGCAGCACAGATACGCAGTATTTT.

V usage is TRBV5-6 and J usage is TRBJ1-2, with 7 bases matching TRBD1. Germline lookup yields CDR1 SGHDT and CDR2 YYEEEE. CDR3 length: 12 amino acids. Trimming removed 4 bases from V and 8 bases from J; junction bases left unmatched: 5. CDR3 nucleotides: TGTGCCAGCAGCATCCGACAGGGAGGCTACACCTTC. Protein sequence: CASSIRQGGYTF.

The chain uses TRBV7-9 and TRBJ2-1; the D gene is possibly TRBD1 (5 bases). The V gene lost 2 bases and the J gene lost 8 bases, with 10 bases spanning the gap. This CDR3 is 13 amino acids long. CDR1 SEHNR and CDR2 FQNEAQ come from the germline V gene (reference sequence). CDR3 in amino acids: CASSLKGKDEQFF. CDR3 DNA: TGTGCCAGCAGCTTAAAGGGGAAGGATGAGCAGTTCTTC.

V usage is TRBV11-1 and J usage is TRBJ2-1, with TRBD2 matching over 15 bases. This CDR3 is built from 15 residues. Losses at the gene ends were 8 bases for V and 7 bases for J; bases not matched to a gene: 6. In germline, CDR1 is SGHAT, CDR2 FQDESV (reference sequence). The CDR3 spells CASAWTSGGGNEQFF. The CDR3 DNA follows: TGTGCCAGCGCTTGGACTAGCGGGGGGGGAAATGAGCAGTTCTTC.

The chain is built from TRBV12-3 or TRBV12-4 and TRBJ1-1, with unresolved D. This CDR3 comprises 12 residues. Trimming took 3 bases from V and 6 from J, leaving 8 bases between them. The CDR3: CASSFRGPEAFF. The CDR3 coding sequence is TGTGCCAGCAGTTTCAGAGGCCCTGAAGCTTTCTTT.

The genes are TRBV5-5 and TRBJ1-1; D not certain. CDR1 SGHKS and CDR2 YYEKEE come from the germline V gene (reference sequence). This CDR3 is 15 amino acids long. V dropped 4 bases and J dropped 0 bases, with 13 bases sitting between them. CDR3 sequence (DNA): TGTGCCAGCAGCCAAACAAGGGAGTTGAACACTGAAGCTTTCTTT. Its protein product is CASSQTRELNTEAFF. The full variable domain, completed using reference TRBV5-5 and TRBJ1-1, is DAGVTQSPTHLIKTRGQQVTLRCSPISGHKSVSWYQQVLGQGPQFIFQYYEKEERGRGNFPDRFSARQFPNYSSELNVNALLLGDSALYLCASSQTRELNTEAFFGQGTRLTVV.

The chain couples TRBV7-6 to TRBJ1-1; tentatively, D is TRBD1 (5 bases). The ends were cut back, 5 bases at V and 2 bases at J, with 9 bases in the middle. This CDR3 is 13 amino acids long. CDR1 and CDR2 (germline): SGHVS, FNYEAQ. CDR3 nucleotides: TGTGCCAGCAGCGCGGGACTAAACACTGAAGCTTTCTTT. This codes for CASSAGLNTEAFF.

This chain uses TRBV6-5 with TRBJ2-3; the match to TRBD2 covers 10 bases. The CDR3 loop spans 15 amino acids. Germline V gives CDR1 MNHEY, CDR2 SVGAGI. V was clipped by 7 bases and J by 6 bases; unmatched bases: 10. DNA of the CDR3: TGTGCCAGCAACCCCCAGCGGGGGGGCATGGATACGCAGTATTTT. It codes for CASNPQRGGMDTQYF.

The V gene is TRBV7-2, the J gene TRBJ1-3, with D perhaps matching TRBD1 (5 bases). Per germline, CDR1 SGHTA and CDR2 FQGNSA. Trimming pared 11 bases from V and 0 bases from J, leaving 14 bases between. The CDR3 has 14 amino acids. In DNA form, the CDR3 reads TGTGCCGCCTCGCGGGGGGTCTCTGGAAACACCATATATTTT. The encoded protein is CAASRGVSGNTIYF.

The chain employs TRBV24-1 and TRBJ1-1; 8 nucleotides match TRBD1. The V gene's germline CDR1 is KGHDR and CDR2 SFDVKD. The CDR3 sequence is 14 residues long. The junction had 12 bases not matched to a gene; V was cut back by 7 bases and J by 9 bases. CDR3 sequence: CATRGTGLGMKAFF. CDR3 bases: TGTGCCACCAGGGGGACAGGCCTTGGGATGAAAGCTTTCTTT.

This sequence joins TRBV6-4 and TRBJ2-4, with 8 bases identical to TRBD1. Germline V CDR1 and CDR2: MRHNA, SNTAGT. Trimming took 6 bases from V and 1 from J; bases not matched to a gene: 5. CDR3 length: 15 amino acids. CDR3 region: CASRARTGAKNIQYF. CDR3 nucleotides: TGTGCCAGCAGGGCCCGGACAGGGGCCAAAAACATTCAGTACTTC.

The V and J genes are TRBV18 and TRBJ2-7, with unresolved D. V was shortened by 1 base and J by 0 bases, with 4 bases between the two germline ends. The germline CDR1 and CDR2 sequences are KGHSH and LQKENI. The CDR3 sequence is 13 residues long. CDR3 bases: TGTGCCAGCTCACCACTCGGCTCCTACGAGCAGTACTTC. It codes for CASSPLGSYEQYF.

This chain uses TRBV10-3 with TRBJ2-1; TRBD2 aligns across 8 bases. The CDR3 loop spans 13 amino acids. Germline-derived CDR1 and CDR2 are ENHRY and SYGVKD. Losses at the gene ends were 11 bases for V and 10 bases for J; bases not matched to a gene: 13. CDR3 nucleotides: TGTGCCCTAAGGACTAGCCCCTCCCAAGAGCAGTTCTTC. This translates into CALRTSPSQEQFF.

This clone was found once. The chain joins TRBV9 to TRBJ1-5; 9 positions agree with TRBD1. In germline, CDR1 is SGDLS, CDR2 YYNGEE. Trimming took 2 bases from V and 4 from J; bases not matched to a gene: 7. This CDR3 has 16 amino acids. Written as DNA, the CDR3 is TGTGCCAGCAGCGTGGGGGGACAGGGTATTAATCAGCCCCAGCATTTT. Protein sequence: CASSVGGQGINQPQHF.

This clone was detected a few times. The chain combines TRBV5-4 with TRBJ2-5; 8 bases are shared with TRBD2. The CDR3 sequence is 15 residues long. In germline, CDR1 is SGHNT, CDR2 YYREEE (reference sequence). Unmatched junction bases numbered 4, after V lost 0 bases and J lost 3 bases. CDR3 coding DNA: TGTGCCAGCAGCTTGGACCCAGCGGGAGAAGAGACCCAGTACTTC. It translates to CASSLDPAGEETQYF.

This chain links TRBV6-5 with TRBJ1-3; 8 bases fit TRBD1. This CDR3 contains 14 residues. Germline lookup yields CDR1 MNHEY and CDR2 SVGAGI. V shed 4 bases and J 3 bases; nucleotides not matched to a gene: 2. The CDR3 DNA follows: TGTGCCAGCAGTTCGGACAGGGTTGGAAACACCATATATTTT. Its protein is CASSSDRVGNTIYF.

V gene TRBV5-1 combines with J gene TRBJ2-3, with D uncertain. The germline CDR1 and CDR2 sequences are SGHRS and YFSETQ. CDR3 length: 15 residues. V lost 1 base and J 2 bases, leaving 11 bases between the germline ends. The CDR3 here is CASSLSSQFTDTQYF. DNA of the CDR3: TGCGCCAGCAGCTTGAGTTCGCAGTTCACAGATACGCAGTATTTT.

The chain employs TRBV10-3 and TRBJ1-1; a weak D match, TRBD1 (5 bases). CDR1 and CDR2 (germline): ENHRY, SYGVKD. The CDR3 is made up of 12 amino acids. Trimming cost V 11 bases and J 0 bases, with 10 bases left between them. CDR3 amino acids: CAARGMNTEAFF. As DNA, the CDR3 is TGTGCCGCTCGGGGGATGAACACTGAAGCTTTCTTT.

The genes are TRBV11-3 and TRBJ2-3; TRBD2 aligns across 7 bases. The CDR3 is 16 amino acids. The V and J ends lost 2 bases and 6 bases, in that order; junction bases with no gene match: 11. The germline V gene has CDR1 SGHNT and CDR2 YENEEA. CDR3 coding DNA: TGTGCCAGCAGCTTAAGTTGGACGGGAGGATCGGATACGCAGTATTTT. It encodes CASSLSWTGGSDTQYF.

This clone has only a few counts. The chain recombines TRBV19 with TRBJ1-4, with TRBD1 matching over 10 bases. The CDR3 covers 15 residues. Germline assignment: CDR1 LNHDA and CDR2 SQIVND (reference sequence). Losses at the gene ends were 6 bases for V and 3 bases for J; bases not matched to a gene: 4. In DNA, the CDR3 is TGTGCCAGTAGCCCAGGACAGGGGGCTAATGAAAAACTGTTTTTT. Its translation is CASSPGQGANEKLFF.